The 10 T cell receptor beta chains reported below all come from one sample, sequenced in a study of T cell clonality in common variable immunodeficiency. These receptors have no known antigen. Study outcomes and limitations: Fewer deletions and N-nucleotide insertions were reportedly seen in common variable immunodeficiency TCR beta sequences.

Measured with immunoSEQ multiplex PCR; TCRdb has only the in-frame clones, and not every one. The table lists fewer than 35,000 clones, no singletons, with roughly 5.6% in the top ten. Sequencing used peripheral blood mononuclear cells. These receptors were collected from a human donor with common variable immunodeficiency.

This clone has at least ten counts. Coverage ceases 3 residues before the CDR3 finishes, and the germline J gene fills in the end. The chain has TRBV7-3 and TRBJ2-3; 9 bases fit TRBD2. Germline values: CDR1 SGHTA, CDR2 FQGTGA. The CDR3 has 14 amino acids. Unmatched junction bases numbered 5, after V lost 4 bases and J lost 6 bases. The CDR3 bases that were read are TGTGCCAGCAGCTCCGGACTAGCGTACGATACG. Amino acid sequence: CASSSGLAYDT. In full, the CDR3 is CASSSGLAYDTQYF. Using reference TRBV7-3 and TRBJ2-3 for the parts outside the CDR3, the full variable domain is GAGVSQTPSNKVTEKGKYVELRCDPISGHTALYWYRQSLGQGPEFLIYFQGTGAADDSGLPNDRFFAVRPEGSVSTLKIQRTERGDSAVYLCASSSGLAYDTQYFGPGTRLTVL.

Concerning this clone: The CDR3 end falls 3 residues outside the read, so it is completed with the germline J gene. This sequence joins TRBV19 and TRBJ1-2, with a tentative D call TRBD1 (6 bases). Germline V gene data show CDR1 as LNHDA and CDR2 as SQIVND (reference sequence). Trimming shortened V by 5 bases and J by 2 bases, and 15 bases separated the two germline ends. The CDR3 extends over 15 amino acids. This CDR3 is CASSPTGHVNYGYTF. CDR3 DNA (partial): TGTGCCAGTAGTCCGACGGGACATGTAAACTATGGC.

In regard to this clone: With the read ending 3 residues before the CDR3 end, the germline J gene is used to fill in that end. The rearrangement joins TRBV6-2 or TRBV6-3 to TRBJ2-3; 8 nucleotides line up with TRBD1. This CDR3 comprises 15 residues. The junction had 6 bases not matched to a gene; V was cut back by 5 bases and J by 2 bases. Germline assignment: CDR1 MNHEY and CDR2 SVGEGT. CDR3 sequence: CASSDRGLNTDTQYF. The part of the CDR3 DNA that was read is TGTGCCAGCAGTGACAGGGGACTCAACACAGATACG.

The sample holds a few counts of this clone. The read is 3 residues too short to cover the CDR3 end, so that end is filled in from the germline J gene. V is TRBV7-2 and J is TRBJ1-4; no clear D gene. Germline V gene data show CDR1 as SGHTA and CDR2 as FQGNSA. Trimming cost V 5 bases and J 0 bases, with 7 bases left between them. The CDR3 extends over 14 amino acids. CDR3 bases read: TGTGCCAGCAGCCCCCACTCAACTAATGAAAAA. As protein: CASSPHSTNEK. Given in full, the CDR3 is CASSPHSTNEKLFF. Filled out from reference TRBV7-2 and TRBJ1-4, the complete variable domain reads GAGVSQSPSNKVTEKGKDVELRCDPISGHTALYWYRQSLGQGLEFLIYFQGNSAPDKSGLPSDRFSAERTGGSVSTLTIQRTQQEDSAVYLCASSPHSTNEKLFFGSGTQLSVL.

This clone was seen many times. Coverage ceases 3 residues before the CDR3 finishes, and the germline J gene fills in the end. The rearrangement links TRBV29-1 to TRBJ1-4; D is possibly TRBD1 (5 bases). Trimming removed 7 bases at V and 5 bases at J, with 14 bases between. Germline CDR1 is SQVTM and CDR2 is ANQGSEA. CDR3 size: 13 residues. Partial CDR3 DNA: TGCAGCGCCCGCGGGACTCGCAATGAAAAA. It is translated as CSARGTRNEK. The whole CDR3 protein is CSARGTRNEKLFF. Full variable domain (missing parts from reference TRBV29-1 and TRBJ1-4): SAVISQKPSRDICQRGTSLTIQCQVDSQVTMMFWYRQQPGQSLTLIATANQGSEATYESGFVIDKFPISRPNLTFSTLTVSNMSPEDSSIYLCSARGTRNEKLFFGSGTQLSVL.

This clone has a handful of counts. The read is 3 residues too short to cover the CDR3 end, so that end is filled in from the germline J gene. The chain joins TRBV30 to TRBJ2-2, with unresolved D. CDR3 length: 13 residues. Germline values: CDR1 GTSNPN, CDR2 SVGIG (reference sequence). Trimming removed 2 bases at V and 1 base at J, with 5 bases between. The CDR3 protein is CAWSTGNTGELFF. The sequenced CDR3 bases are TGTGCCTGGAGTACCGGGAACACCGGGGAG. Based on the CDR3 plus reference TRBV30 and TRBJ2-2, the full variable domain is SQTIHQWPATLVQPVGSPLSLECTVEGTSNPNLYWYRQAAGRGLQLLFYSVGIGQISSEVPQNLSASRPQDRQFILSSKKLLLSDSGFYLCAWSTGNTGELFFGEGSRLTVL.

This clone turned up a few times. The read comes to an end 3 residues before the CDR3 does, leaving the germline J gene to fill in the end. V is TRBV11-2 and J is TRBJ2-5; 10 bases are shared with TRBD1. Germline assignment: CDR1 SGHAT and CDR2 FQNNGV. The J segment lost 6 bases and the V segment lost 3 bases, leaving 1 base of the junction unmatched. The CDR3 length is 13 residues. The CDR3 loop reads CASSLDRGKTQYF. The covered CDR3 bases are TGTGCCAGCAGCTTGGACAGGGGGAAGACC.

This clone has a count of ten or more. The read ends 3 residues early relative to the CDR3; the germline J gene fills the gap. The V call is TRBV7-2, the J call TRBJ1-4; 8 positions match TRBD1. This CDR3 region has 15 residues. The ends lost 0 bases at V and 7 bases at J; junction bases unmatched: 4. Germline V gene data show CDR1 as SGHTA and CDR2 as FQGNSA. CDR3 DNA, as far as it was read: TGTGCCAGCAGCTTAGCGAGACAGGGGAGTGAAAAA. It specifies CASSLARQGSEK. The CDR3 in its entirety is CASSLARQGSEKLFF.

This clone was counted at least ten times. The read is 3 residues too short to cover the CDR3 end, so that end is filled in from the germline J gene. The chain employs TRBV7-3 and TRBJ2-1, with TRBD2 identical over 8 bases. The germline CDR1 and CDR2 sequences are SGHTA and FQGTGA. Trimming removed 0 bases from V and 4 bases from J; junction bases left unmatched: 8. The CDR3 spans 17 residues. The covered CDR3 bases are TGTGCCAGCAGCTTAACGCCTGCGGGGGGAGGATACAATGAG. Its protein product is CASSLTPAGGGYNE. The whole CDR3 region reads CASSLTPAGGGYNEQFF.

This clone was picked up many times. The missing CDR3 end, 3 residues past where the read stops, is filled in from the germline J gene. V gene TRBV19 combines with J gene TRBJ2-1, with TRBD2 matching over 7 bases. The germline gives CDR1 LNHDA, CDR2 SQIVND (reference sequence). With 5 bases clipped from V and 6 bases from J, the junction kept 16 bases outside the gene matches. This CDR3 contains 17 residues. The sequenced CDR3 bases are TGTGCCAGTAGTGGGTGGGACTATGGGGTTTATATCAATGAG. This sequence encodes CASSGWDYGVYINE. The entire CDR3 protein is CASSGWDYGVYINEQFF.